This is a list of T cell receptor beta chains from one sample in a study of CD8 T cells in Susac syndrome. TCRdb analysed the immunoSEQ multiplex PCR reads with MiXCR anew, one entry per CDR3 protein. This sample carries approximately 110,000 distinct CDR3 sequences, around 94% of them seen once, and the ten largest clones take 0.065% to 0.1%. Input material: CD4+ T cells from PBMCs. The receptor set was obtained from a human donor in good health. The conserved cysteine and the conserved F or W are not part of the CDR3 here.

J gene,V gene,CDR3 protein
TRBJ2-3,TRBV7-8,ASRAPGALTDTQY
TRBJ1-2,TRBV6-1,ASSAGTDYGYT
TRBJ2-2,TRBV5-6,ASSSGSTTGELF
TRBJ1-2,TRBV29-1,SLGAYGTGDGYT
TRBJ2-1,TRBV4-3,ASSQRRASGYNEQF
TRBJ1-1,TRBV9,ASSPGGQGRNTEAF
TRBJ2-1,TRBV29-1,SVEDGPQDEQF
TRBJ2-3,TRBV7-9,ASSLRLAGNTDTQY
TRBJ1-1,TRBV14,ASSQGNSEAF
TRBJ1-5,TRBV23-1,ASSQRERQPQH
TRBJ2-7,TRBV6-2/TRBV6-3,ASSGGQSRYEQY
TRBJ2-1,TRBV19,ASSITSGRVQGNEQF
TRBJ1-5,TRBV7-9,ASSLGIGPQH
TRBJ2-5,TRBV7-6,ASSVRDFFPGTQY
TRBJ2-7,TRBV29-1,STRLGSYEQY
TRBJ2-7,TRBV9,ASSDPRSRAGEQY
TRBJ1-2,TRBV4-1,ASSPTPGGNYGYT
TRBJ1-5,TRBV20-1,SASLGGPSQPQH
TRBJ2-3,TRBV3-1,ASSPSSGSWDTQY
TRBJ2-5,TRBV7-9,ASSLTTGTGRLGETQY